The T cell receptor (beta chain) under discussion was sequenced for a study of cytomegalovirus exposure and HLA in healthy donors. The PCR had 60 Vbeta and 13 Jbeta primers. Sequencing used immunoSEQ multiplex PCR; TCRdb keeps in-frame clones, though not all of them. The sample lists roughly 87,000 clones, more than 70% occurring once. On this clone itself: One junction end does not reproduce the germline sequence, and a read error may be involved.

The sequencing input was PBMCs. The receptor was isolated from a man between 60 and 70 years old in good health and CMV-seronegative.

The CDR3 sequence: CTSSPLLSTDTQYF. CDR3 sequence (DNA): TGTACCAGCAGTCCTCTTCTCAGCACAGATACGCAGTATTTT. V and J are TRBV11-2 and TRBJ2-3; no clear D. CDR3 length equals 14 residues. Germline V gene sequence: CDR1 SGHAT, CDR2 FQNNGV.